This TCR beta chain was found in a study of immune characterization of retroperitoneal liposarcoma. TCRdb independently ran MiXCR on the PCR reads; one entry per CDR3 protein. The repertoire has about 2,600 distinct CDR3 sequences, 40% to 60% of them found once; the top ten carry roughly 62%. This CDR3 spans 14 amino acids. Trimming removed 5 bases from V and 5 bases from J; junction bases left unmatched: 8. The clonotype was recovered from a female donor with retroperitoneal liposarcoma. The V call is TRBV12-3 or TRBV12-4, the J call TRBJ2-5; TRBD1 matches at 7 bases. Sequenced: tumor tissue. CDR3 nucleotides: TGTGCCAGCAGTGCGACAGGGATCGGGGAGACCCAGTACTTC. Residues: CASSATGIGETQYF.